The clone carrying this T cell receptor (beta chain) was picked up a small number of times. Its antigen is currently unknown. This specimen belongs to a study of human T cells and chemical hapten exposure. Points from the study as a whole: Expanded TCRs were compared with controls, and the expanded TCRs formed significantly more large CDR3 similarity clusters.

How the authors handled the data: From approximately 25,000 to 650,000 TCRs were found per sample, with a median of approximately 100,000. TCRdb re-derived calls from the RACE reads in MiXCR, one entry per CDR3 protein. The V and J calls come from TCRdb's annotation, not from the publication. Here the sample spans some 44,000 distinct CDR3 sequences, 8.5% to 10% being singletons. The germline gives CDR1 SGHNT, CDR2 YENEEA. Trimming pared 2 bases from V and 0 bases from J, leaving 16 bases between. This CDR3 region has 18 residues. Time point noted: patch test 2, 6 weeks after DPC sensitization. Treatment described: therapeutic diphenylcyclopropenone sensitization with weekly scalp DPC. Donors were 18 to 70-year-old alopecia patients suitable for DPC. Blood, whole and unfractionated, served as the source for total RNA extraction.

The rearrangement links TRBV11-3 to TRBJ1-4, with D unresolved. The sequencing used whole blood, collected in connection with sensitization to the hapten diphenylcyclopropenone (DPC). The sequence derives from a woman aged 40 to 50 with alopecia areata. Some clones in this sample may be carry-over from other donors' samples. The CDR3: CASSLKYREFATNEKLFF. The CDR3 region has the DNA TGTGCCAGCAGCTTAAAGTACAGAGAATTTGCAACTAATGAAAAACTGTTTTTT.